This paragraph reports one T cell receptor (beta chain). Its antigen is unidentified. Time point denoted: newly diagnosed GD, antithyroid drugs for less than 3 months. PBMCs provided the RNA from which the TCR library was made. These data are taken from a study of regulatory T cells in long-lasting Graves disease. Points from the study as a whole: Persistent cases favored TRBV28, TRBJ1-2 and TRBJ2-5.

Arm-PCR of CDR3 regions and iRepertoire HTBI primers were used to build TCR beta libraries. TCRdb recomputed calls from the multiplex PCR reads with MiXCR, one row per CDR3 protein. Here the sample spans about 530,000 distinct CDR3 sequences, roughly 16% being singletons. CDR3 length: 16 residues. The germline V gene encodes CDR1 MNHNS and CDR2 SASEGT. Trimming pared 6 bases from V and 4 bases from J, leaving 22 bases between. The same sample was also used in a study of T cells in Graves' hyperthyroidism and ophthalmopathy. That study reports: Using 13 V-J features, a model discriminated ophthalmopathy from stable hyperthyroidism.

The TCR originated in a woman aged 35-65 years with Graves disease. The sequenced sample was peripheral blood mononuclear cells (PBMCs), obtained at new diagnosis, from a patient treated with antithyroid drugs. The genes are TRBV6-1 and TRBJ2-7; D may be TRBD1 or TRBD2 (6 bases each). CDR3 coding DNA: TGTGCCAGCAGATCCTGGGGGCGGGACCCCTCATACGAGCAGTACTTC. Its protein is CASRSWGRDPSYEQYF.